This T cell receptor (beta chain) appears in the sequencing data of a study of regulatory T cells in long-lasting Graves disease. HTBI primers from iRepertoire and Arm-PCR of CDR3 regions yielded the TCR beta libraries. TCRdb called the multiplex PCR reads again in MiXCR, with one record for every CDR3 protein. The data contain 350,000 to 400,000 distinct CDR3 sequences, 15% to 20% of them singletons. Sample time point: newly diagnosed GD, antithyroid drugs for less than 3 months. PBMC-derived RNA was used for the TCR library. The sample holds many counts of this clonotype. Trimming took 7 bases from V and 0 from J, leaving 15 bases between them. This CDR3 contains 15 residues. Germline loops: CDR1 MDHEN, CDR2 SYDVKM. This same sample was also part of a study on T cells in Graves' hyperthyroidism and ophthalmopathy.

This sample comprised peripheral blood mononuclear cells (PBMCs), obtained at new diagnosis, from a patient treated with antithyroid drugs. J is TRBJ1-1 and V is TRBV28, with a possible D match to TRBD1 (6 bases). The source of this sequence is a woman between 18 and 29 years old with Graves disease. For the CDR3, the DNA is TGTGCCAGCATCCCTGGGGGCAGGGTGAACACTGAAGCTTTCTTT. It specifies CASIPGGRVNTEAFF.